A single sample is the source of the 25 T cell receptor beta chains below, sequenced in a study of neurological immune-mediated disorders. In TCRdb, the 5' RACE reads were re-called with MiXCR into one record per CDR3 protein. The top ten clones hold approximately 5.3% of a sample with about 50,000 distinct CDR3 sequences, about a tenth of them seen once. Input material: PBMCs. These receptors were taken from a man aged 65 to 79 with HTLV-1-associated myelopathy (HAM/TSP).

This clonotype came up many times. The chain uses TRBV7-6 and TRBJ1-4; TRBD1 agrees at 8 bases. Germline-derived CDR1 and CDR2 are SGHVS and FNYEAQ. V lost 2 bases, J lost 7 bases, and 6 bases stayed unmatched. The CDR3 is made up of 15 amino acids. CDR3 nucleotides: TGTGCCAGCAGCTTAAGCCACAGGGGGAGTGAAAAACTGTTTTTT. This translates into CASSLSHRGSEKLFF.

In this sample, this clonotype turned up many times. The gene calls are TRBV18 and TRBJ1-1, with D uncertain. The germline CDR1 and CDR2 sequences are KGHSH and LQKENI. This CDR3 region has 14 residues. V was pared by 3 bases and J by 4 bases, with 12 bases between. In DNA form, the CDR3 reads TGTGCCAGCTCACCCACAACAAGTACCACTGAAGCTTTCTTT. Translation: CASSPTTSTTEAFF. The full variable domain, completed using reference TRBV18 and TRBJ1-1, is NAGVMQNPRHLVRRRGQEARLRCSPMKGHSHVYWYRQLPEEGLKFMVYLQKENIIDESGMPKERFSAEFPKEGPSILRIQQVVRGDSAAYFCASSPTTSTTEAFFGQGTRLTVV.

This clonotype was detected many times. CDR3 in amino acids: CASSWTGRELFF. DNA for the CDR3: TGTGCCAGCAGTTGGACAGGGCGGGAGCTGTTTTTT. The chain recombines TRBV12-3 or TRBV12-4 with TRBJ2-2; 8 bases align to TRBD1. The J segment lost 9 bases and the V segment lost 4 bases, leaving 1 base of the junction unmatched. This CDR3 region has 12 residues.

This clonotype was counted many times. The chain carries TRBV4-3 and TRBJ2-7; D is undetermined. This CDR3 comprises 13 residues. The germline V gene has CDR1 LGHNA and CDR2 YSLEER. V was trimmed by 4 bases and J by 5 bases, leaving 12 bases between them. CDR3 DNA sequence: TGCGCCAGCAGCCTTGCGCCATCCCACGAGCAGTACTTC. Encoded protein: CASSLAPSHEQYF.

This clonotype was picked up many times. The V and J genes are TRBV10-3 and TRBJ2-7; TRBD1 agrees at 8 bases. Germline values: CDR1 ENHRY, CDR2 SYGVKD. The CDR3 runs 12 residues. V was clipped by 5 bases and J by 6 bases; unmatched bases: 3. In DNA, the CDR3 is TGTGCCATCAGTTGGACAGGGCTCGAGCAGTACTTC. Protein product: CAISWTGLEQYF.

This clonotype was counted ten times or more. The chain is built from TRBV6-5 and TRBJ2-7; 8 bases line up with TRBD1. Trimming removed 5 bases from V and 0 bases from J; junction bases left unmatched: 6. The germline CDR1 and CDR2 sequences are MNHEY and SVGAGI. The CDR3 consists of 15 residues. The CDR3 DNA sequence: TGTGCCAGCAGTCCTGACAGGGGTGCCTCCTACGAGCAGTACTTC. This sequence encodes CASSPDRGASYEQYF.

This clonotype was recorded many times. V is TRBV6-6 and J is TRBJ1-4; tentative D call: TRBD1 (6 bases). V was trimmed by 4 bases and J by 6 bases, leaving 18 bases between them. The CDR3 runs to 16 residues. Germline values: CDR1 MNHNY, CDR2 SVGAGI (reference sequence). Here the CDR3 DNA reads TGTGCCAGCAGTTCTGGCAGGGTTAGGGGGGATGAAAAACTGTTTTTT. Translating it yields CASSSGRVRGDEKLFF.

This clonotype appeared many times. The gene calls are TRBV5-4 and TRBJ1-2, with D possibly being TRBD1 (6 bases). Trimming removed 2 bases at V and 8 bases at J, with 16 bases between. The length of the CDR3 is 14 residues. Germline V lookup: CDR1 SGHNT, CDR2 YYREEE (reference sequence). The CDR3 protein is CASSLTTTGIGYTF. The DNA for the CDR3 is TGTGCCAGCAGCTTAACTACTACAGGGATCGGCTACACCTTC.

This clonotype was seen many times. The DNA of the CDR3 is TGTGCCAGCAGCTTAGAATCTAGCGGGATGGTAAGCTCCTACGAGCAGTACTTC. This sequence encodes CASSLESSGMVSSYEQYF. The V and J genes are TRBV7-2 and TRBJ2-7; 9 nucleotides agree with TRBD2. The trim removed 1 base at V and 0 bases at J, leaving 10 bases unmatched. Germline V gene lookup returns CDR1 SGHTA and CDR2 FQGNSA. The CDR3 sequence is 18 residues long.

At least ten counts were recorded for this clonotype. The chain employs TRBV20-1 and TRBJ2-2; D is perhaps TRBD2 (6 bases). CDR3 length: 16 amino acids. Per germline, CDR1 DFQATT and CDR2 SNEGSKA (reference sequence). The V gene lost 0 bases and the J gene lost 4 bases, with 15 bases spanning the gap. CDR3: CSARDAQRASTGELFF. CDR3 nucleotide sequence: TGCAGTGCTAGAGATGCCCAGCGGGCTTCCACCGGGGAGCTGTTTTTT.

This clonotype was seen repeatedly, ten times or more. V usage is TRBV6-1 and J usage is TRBJ1-5, with 8 bases that match TRBD1. CDR1 is MNHNS, CDR2 SASEGT, per germline. This CDR3 is built from 15 residues. With V trimmed by 7 bases and J by 4 bases, 9 bases remained unmatched. CDR3 sequence: CASTPGTGGNQPQHF. The CDR3 DNA is TGTGCCAGCACCCCCGGGACAGGAGGGAATCAGCCCCAGCATTTT.

There are many counts of this clonotype. This rearrangement joins TRBV6-2 or TRBV6-3 to TRBJ2-7; 8 bases line up with TRBD2. After removal of 8 bases from V and 3 bases from J, the junction contained 9 bases not matched to a gene. CDR3 length: 14 amino acids. Germline V gene sequence: CDR1 MNHEY, CDR2 SVGEGT. DNA for the CDR3: TGTGCCAGCGTAGGACTAGCCTTTCACTACGAGCAGTACTTC. It is translated as CASVGLAFHYEQYF.

This clonotype was detected many times. The chain combines TRBV28 with TRBJ2-5; D perhaps matches TRBD2 (6 bases). Germline V gene lookup returns CDR1 MDHEN and CDR2 SYDVKM. The V end lost 6 bases, the J end lost 1 base, and 9 bases lay between the germline ends. The CDR3 covers 13 residues. This chain's CDR3 is CASSRDFQETQYF. The CDR3 DNA is TGTGCCAGCAGCAGGGACTTCCAAGAGACCCAGTACTTC. The full variable domain, its missing parts supplied by reference TRBV28 and TRBJ2-5, is DVKVTQSSRYLVKRTGEKVFLECVQDMDHENMFWYRQDPGLGLRLIYFSYDVKMKEKGDIPEGYSVSREKKERFSLILESASTNQTSMYLCASSRDFQETQYFGPGTRLLVL.

This clonotype was observed at least ten times. This chain links TRBV14 with TRBJ2-7; D perhaps matches TRBD2 (5 bases). CDR1 SGHDN and CDR2 FVKESK come from the germline V gene. V was clipped by 2 bases and J by 6 bases, with 11 bases between them. The CDR3 length is 13 residues. The CDR3 DNA follows: TGTGCCAGCAGCCAATTCGCGGCGGGCGAGCAGTACTTC. Translated: CASSQFAAGEQYF.

This clonotype occurred many times. The J gene is TRBJ1-3, the V gene TRBV12-3 or TRBV12-4; a weak D match, TRBD1 (5 bases). Trimming took 8 bases from V and 1 from J, leaving 21 bases between them. This CDR3 comprises 17 residues. The CDR3 bases are TGTGCCAGCGGACACCTGCTGGGGTCAGGTTCTGGAAACACCATATATTTT. Translating gives CASGHLLGSGSGNTIYF.

This clonotype occurred many times. The chain combines TRBV20-1 with TRBJ1-5; 7 nucleotides agree with TRBD1. The CDR3 is 12 amino acids. Unmatched junction bases numbered 1, after V lost 2 bases and J lost 6 bases. CDR1 is DFQATT and CDR2 is SNEGSKA in the germline V gene (reference sequence). CDR3 sequence (DNA): TGCAGTGCTAGAAACAGGGGTCAGCCCCAGCATTTT. Protein sequence: CSARNRGQPQHF.

This clonotype was recorded many times. The chain carries TRBV7-2 and TRBJ2-1; D unclear. The CDR3 is made up of 13 amino acids. Germline V CDR1 and CDR2: SGHTA, FQGNSA. V was pared by 0 bases and J by 8 bases, with 8 bases between. The CDR3 spells CASSLARDDEQFF. CDR3 DNA sequence: TGTGCCAGCAGCTTAGCAAGGGATGATGAGCAGTTCTTC.

This clonotype was seen only a few times. The chain uses TRBV18 and TRBJ1-5; D is unclear. The CDR3 is 15 amino acids. The V end was cut by 6 bases, the J end by 4 bases, with 16 bases between. CDR1 and CDR2 (germline): KGHSH, LQKENI. CDR3 sequence reads: CASSQSPGQNQPQHF. The CDR3 bases are TGTGCCAGCTCCCAGAGTCCGGGTCAAAATCAGCCCCAGCATTTT.

This clonotype was picked up many times. The rearrangement uses TRBV6-2 or TRBV6-3 and TRBJ1-3; D is undetermined. Deletions cut 8 bases from V and 0 bases from J, with 14 bases between. From germline, CDR1 is MNHEY and CDR2 SVGEGT. The CDR3 contains 15 residues. The CDR3 DNA reads TGTGCCAGCGGGAATGGCCGGACCTCTGGAAACACCATATATTTT. This sequence encodes CASGNGRTSGNTIYF.

This clonotype was detected ten times or more. The rearrangement links TRBV7-3 to TRBJ2-2; 10 bases fit TRBD2. V trimming: 2 bases; J trimming: 7 bases; junction bases outside the gene matches: 4. In germline, CDR1 is SGHTA, CDR2 FQGTGA. The CDR3 extends over 15 amino acids. The CDR3 nucleotides are TGTGCCAGCAGCTTATCTAGCGGGAGAAGCGGGGAGCTGTTTTTT. This sequence encodes CASSLSSGRSGELFF.

The chain recombines TRBV6-2 or TRBV6-3 with TRBJ2-1, with 15 bases aligning to TRBD2. Germline trimming cut 1 base from V and 1 base from J; bases unmatched to any gene: 2. This CDR3 is built from 18 residues. Germline values: CDR1 MNHEY, CDR2 SVGEGT. In DNA form, the CDR3 reads TGTGCCAGCAGTTACTGGGGACTAGCGGGAGGTTCCTACAATGAGCAGTTCTTC. Translation: CASSYWGLAGGSYNEQFF.

In this sample, this clonotype turned up many times. The chain is built from TRBV6-5 and TRBJ2-1; 12 bases align to TRBD2. With V trimmed by 2 bases and J by 10 bases, 6 bases remained unmatched. Germline CDR1 and CDR2: MNHEY and SVGAGI. The CDR3 loop spans 15 amino acids. CDR3 amino acids: CASSYNLAGGGEQFF. The CDR3 DNA follows: TGTGCCAGCAGTTACAACCTAGCGGGAGGGGGGGAGCAGTTCTTC.

This clonotype was seen repeatedly, ten times or more. V and J are TRBV7-3 and TRBJ2-1; TRBD2 aligns across 11 bases. The V gene's germline CDR1 is SGHTA and CDR2 FQGTGA. V was clipped by 5 bases and J by 2 bases; unmatched bases: 5. The CDR3 consists of 16 residues. The DNA for the CDR3 is TGTGCCAGCAGCGCCCTGACTAGCGGGGCCTACAATGAGCAGTTCTTC. This encodes CASSALTSGAYNEQFF.

This clonotype came up a few times. The chain employs TRBV20-1 and TRBJ2-7, with D tentatively TRBD2 (5 bases). CDR3 length: 15 amino acids. CDR1 DFQATT and CDR2 SNEGSKA come from the germline V gene (reference sequence). V was trimmed by 0 bases and J by 7 bases, leaving 19 bases between them. The CDR3, as DNA: TGCAGTGCTAGAGATCGAACCGCTTCCTTAGCGGAGCAGTACTTC. It yields the protein CSARDRTASLAEQYF.

The chain couples TRBV27 to TRBJ1-5; D is unresolved. Germline-derived CDR1 and CDR2 are MNHEY and SMNVEV (reference sequence). The CDR3 has 14 amino acids. V lost 7 bases to trimming and J lost 3 bases, with 13 bases between them. The CDR3 sequence: CASTFTKPNQPQHF. The DNA of the CDR3 is TGTGCCAGCACTTTTACTAAGCCCAATCAGCCCCAGCATTTT.